This is a list of T cell receptor beta chains from one sample in a study of blood T cells in healthy people across ages. TCRdb recomputed calls from the 5' RACE reads with MiXCR, one row per CDR3 protein. The sample shows just over 800,000 distinct CDR3 sequences, approximately 59% of them seen only once. The material sequenced was blood. Receptor source: a man under 40 in good health. CDR3s include the opening cysteine and the closing phenylalanine or tryptophan. D genes are given only for firm matches. Some rows have no size entry. The others give once, few or many, or a class for an expanded clone.

-	few	TRBJ2-3	TRBV4-2	TGTGCCAGCAGCCAAGAAATACTAGCTTCAGCAGATACGCAGTATTTT	CASSQEILASADTQYF
TRBD2	-	TRBJ2-7	TRBV7-6	TGTGCCAGCAGCGTAGGAGAGACTAGCGACGAGCAGTACTTC	CASSVGETSDEQYF
-	-	TRBJ1-4	TRBV20-1	TGCAGTGCTAGAGACAGCGGTAATGAAAAACTGTTTTTT	CSARDSGNEKLFF
-	-	TRBJ2-5	TRBV5-1	TGCGCCAGCAGCTTGGAGGTGGAAACGGGCCAAGAGACCCAGTACTTC	CASSLEVETGQETQYF
-	once	TRBJ2-1	TRBV29-1	TGCAGCGTCCAAGTTAATGAGCAGTTCTTC	CSVQVNEQFF
-	few	TRBJ1-1	TRBV20-1	TGCAGTGCTAGATACCCGGGAACTGAAGCTTTCTTT	CSARYPGTEAFF
-	few	TRBJ2-3	TRBV4-3	TGCGCCAGCAGCCAGGTCATAGGCGGAATTGATACAGATACGCAGTATTTT	CASSQVIGGIDTDTQYF
-	-	TRBJ2-1	TRBV27	TGTGCCAGCAGTCTCAACCCTCCCACGGTTGAGCAGTTCTTC	CASSLNPPTVEQFF
TRBD2	once	TRBJ2-1	TRBV7-2	TGTGCCAGCAGAACCCATAGCGGGGGAAGCTACAATGAGCAGTTCTTC	CASRTHSGGSYNEQFF
TRBD1	-	TRBJ2-2	TRBV29-1	TGCAGCGTTGGACAGGGGTCCGGGGAGCTGTTTTTT	CSVGQGSGELFF
-	-	TRBJ2-5	TRBV4-3	TGCGCCAGCAGCCAACCGGGGGTTGGAGAGACCCAGTACTTC	CASSQPGVGETQYF
-	-	TRBJ2-4	TRBV28	TGTGCCAGCAGTTCCGCTGCGGTTCAGTACTTC	CASSSAAVQYF
-	-	TRBJ1-2	TRBV7-2	TGTGCCAGCAGCTCATGGGCCGGAGGAAGAGGCTACACCTTC	CASSSWAGGRGYTF
-	-	TRBJ1-4	TRBV4-2	TGTGCCAGCAGCCTAGGACAGAGTCAAGAAAAACTGTTTTTT	CASSLGQSQEKLFF
-	-	TRBJ2-7	TRBV15	TGTGCCACCAGCAGAGATAGCAGGGGGGACCACGAGCAGTACTTC	CATSRDSRGDHEQYF
TRBD2	-	TRBJ2-7	TRBV20-1	TGCAGTGTTACCCCGACTAGCGGAGCGTGGGGTCTGTACTTC	CSVTPTSGAWGLYF
-	-	TRBJ2-3	TRBV2	TGTGCCAGCGGAGGTTCGGCGGCAGATACGCAGTATTTT	CASGGSAADTQYF